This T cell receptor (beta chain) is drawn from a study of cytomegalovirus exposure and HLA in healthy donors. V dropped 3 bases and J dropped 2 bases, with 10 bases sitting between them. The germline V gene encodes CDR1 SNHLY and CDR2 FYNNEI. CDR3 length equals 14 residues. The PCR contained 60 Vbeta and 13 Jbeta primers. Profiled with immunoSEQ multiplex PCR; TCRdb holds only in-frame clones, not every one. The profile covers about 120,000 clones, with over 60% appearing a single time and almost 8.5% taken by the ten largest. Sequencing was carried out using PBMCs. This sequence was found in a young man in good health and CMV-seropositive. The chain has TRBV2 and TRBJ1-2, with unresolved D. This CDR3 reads CASSEFESNYGYTF. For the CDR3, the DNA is TGTGCCAGCAGTGAGTTCGAGAGCAACTATGGCTACACCTTC. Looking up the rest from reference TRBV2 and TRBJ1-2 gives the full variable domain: EPEVTQTPSHQVTQMGQEVILRCVPISNHLYFYWYRQILGQKVEFLVSFYNNEISEKSEIFDDQFSVERPDGSNFTLKIRSTKLEDSAMYFCASSEFESNYGYTFGSGTRLTVV.